This T cell receptor (beta chain) was captured by sequencing in a study of cytomegalovirus exposure and HLA in healthy donors (dated by TCRdb to the late 2010s). Study-wide context: In an earlier analysis of approximately 500 of the donors, about 270 Gb of sequence data and 90 million to 130 million unique TCR beta sequences from roughly 180 million T cells were reported. To predict cytomegalovirus infection status, the study combined high-throughput TCR immunosequencing, statistical association of individual TCRs with disease status, and machine learning. The later analysis used no new phenotypic data to find candidate immune exposures, relying instead on TCR beta sequences and their occurrence across donors. Donor age, sex, ethnicity and CMV serostatus were compiled together with the repertoire data. The study profiled the T cell repertoires of 666 subjects by immunosequencing and related them to cytomegalovirus serostatus. An earlier analysis of around 640 of the donors used high-throughput TCR beta sequencing to judge whether each TCR beta V gene segment behaved as functional or pseudogenic. A later analysis re-examined previously published TCR beta repertoires from 600 to 700 donors and added high-resolution HLA genotyping to investigate patterns of TCR occurrence. In a later genetic analysis, genome-wide SNP genotypes for about 65% of the roughly 700 donors were used, and that subset was treated as a discovery cohort. Among a few hundred genotyped donors of the cohort, an average of 235,054 unique TCR beta nucleotide sequences were sequenced per donor, around 20% of them non-productive. Typing coverage differed by locus: A, B, C, DRB1 and DQB1 were typed in roughly 629-630 donors, DQA1 in 500 to 550, DPA1 in nearly 610, and DPB1 in about 450. Every discovery cohort repertoire had been produced on one sequencing platform. A handful of DR-DQ haplotypes were handled as single units for association and clustering because linkage in the cohort was strong. The study aimed to test whether cataloging public T cell receptors could reveal signatures of past pathogen exposure. A separate validation cohort of roughly 130 different subjects was used in addition to the approximately 610-subject first cohort. Among the roughly 390 genotyped donors, about 85% belonged to the genetic ancestry cluster associated with self-reported Caucasian donors. An early release covering just under 650 HLA-typed donors comprised about 300 gigabases of sequencing data and tens of millions of unique TCR sequences. HLA typing covered class I and class II loci at four-digit resolution. General findings and caveats noted by the study authors: A later genetic analysis reported fewer N-insertions in productive TCRs among donors in an Asian-associated ancestry cluster than the approximately 700-donor mean. A group of highly shared sequence variants was considered likely to be a technical artifact of the sequencing pipeline. Most CMV-associated TCR beta chains appeared to be HLA-restricted in a later analysis, and the HLA associations seemed to be driven largely by CMV exposure. In both the original and validation cohorts, the classifier was reported to diagnose cytomegalovirus status with high specificity and sensitivity. Three of the identified cytomegalovirus-associated TCR beta chains were confirmed in vitro to be specific for cytomegalovirus antigens. The study listed approximately 150 TCR beta chains as associated with cytomegalovirus. An earlier analysis of approximately 540 of the donors showed that most TCR beta V segments appeared in productive rearrangements either about 90% or about 30% of the time, which broadly matched IMGT annotations. V-gene and J-gene trimming of TCR beta chains was associated with a missense DCLRE1C variant in a later genetic analysis, and the association was replicated in an independent cohort. The authors suggested that the approach could potentially be generalized to other disease states and immunological phenotypes. At a false discovery rate of 0.05, a later analysis linked under 20,000 TCR beta sequences to specific HLA alleles. In a later analysis, HLA-associated TCR beta chains showed more clonal expansion and lower generation probabilities than non-associated chains that were equally common. When HLA alleles, especially DR and DQ, strongly co-occurred, TCR associations were difficult to assign to individual alleles. About 17 rarely observed V segments, including chromosome 9 orphons, were excluded from the earlier analysis of a few hundred of the donors because counts were too low. Roughly uniform sequencing depth across donors was assumed in presence/absence analyses, although this assumption may not hold. Immune exposure information for the cohort was limited to CMV serostatus. A further reported finding was that TCR beta sequences accurately predicted the HLA-A and HLA-B alleles for most subjects in the first cohort. This cohort had only TCR beta chains sequenced, and the lack of alpha or paired-chain data limited which features could be detected. Correlated functional status among segregating V segments might reflect linkage disequilibrium, but an unknown experimental factor could not be ruled out. In a later analysis, the rate of TCR association differed among HLA loci, with DRB1 alleles having the most associated TCRs and HLA-C alleles having the fewest. According to a later analysis, parvovirus B19, influenza, CMV and Epstein-Barr virus appeared linked to several top co-occurrence clusters. While some public TCRs were present in many individuals, most TCR sequences turned up only very rarely across donors. Because HLA typing was missing for some donors at each locus, association tests included only the typed subset.

The library was obtained by the immunoSEQ multiplex PCR assay. The multiplex PCR relied on a mix of 60 forward primers for TCR Vbeta segments and 13 reverse primers for TCR Jbeta segments. The CDR3 region of rearranged TCR beta genes was amplified from genomic DNA with a multiplex PCR assay. The Illumina HiSeq System was used to sequence the amplified TCR beta libraries as 87-base-pair reads. In the original analysis: A later analysis counted about 76 million unique TCR beta chains across the 700 or so repertoires, and roughly 10 million of these chains were shared by at least two donors. Raw reads were error-corrected and collapsed into unique sequences by a nearest-neighbor algorithm in which closely related sequences were merged to remove PCR and sequencing errors. Alignment of CDR3 sequences to IMGT reference sequences was used to assign V, D and J gene segments. For a sequence to be retained, a match of at least six nucleotides to both a V gene segment and a J gene segment was required. A rearrangement counted as productive if the CDR3 had no stop codons and remained in frame with V and J, and every other rearrangement counted as non-productive. Following IMGT convention, CDR3 was defined as the stretch from the second conserved V-encoded cysteine up to the conserved J-encoded phenylalanine. The earlier analysis of about 640 of the donors excluded any sequence lacking an unambiguous match to a single V gene segment. In an earlier analysis of 587 of the donors, a V segment was called functional when productive rearrangements were above 56.7%, and segregating when the standard deviation between donors exceeded 5%. A statistical classification framework was built to diagnose cytomegalovirus status from the catalog of TCR beta chain sequences. In a later analysis, V and J genes were assigned by comparing TCR nucleotide sequences against IMGT/GENE-DB human TR gene sequences. Using the TCRdist pipeline, a later analysis assigned CDR3 sequences along with most-parsimonious VDJ recombination scenarios. A later analysis defined each TCR beta chain by its CDR3 amino acid sequence plus V-gene family, and excluded reads lacking a unique V-gene family. As a way to deal with suspected cross-contamination and a sequencing artifact, a later analysis dropped approximately 590 nucleotide sequences that were highly shared and had low generation probability. In a later analysis, a clonal expansion index for each public chain was calculated from normalized within-repertoire ranks of inferred template counts. In a later analysis, generation probabilities were computed with a VDJ recombination model fitted to out-of-frame rearrangements, and the resulting probabilities were checked against IGoR. A later analysis scored TCR-TCR, TCR-HLA and TCR-CMV co-occurrence with hypergeometric tests, applying a repertoire-size bias correction to TCR pairs. In a later analysis, false discovery rates were estimated by permuting HLA or CMV assignments 20 times. In a later analysis, co-occurring TCRs were grouped using DBSCAN, and TCRdist sequence similarity was added for clustering within HLA-allele-positive subsets. Co-occurrence clustering excluded repertoires with fewer than 30,000 or more than 120,000 public chains, plus five with anomalous nucleotide sharing. TCRdb provides this immuneACCESS table in a form limited to in-frame rearrangements. Some clones are lacking; in checked studies, under half of them reflect an unresolved V gene, and why the rest are absent is not known. V, J and clone size are taken as reported in that table, and D and trimming were inferred from the DNA itself. The sample data list about 110,000 clones, and just under 70% of these were observed just once. The ten largest clonotypes hold roughly 8.7% of the sample.

The cohort consisted of some 730 healthy bone marrow donors. At the time of sampling, every cohort member was nominally healthy, though immune exposures that went unrecorded were likely present. The donor tested CMV seropositive and was one of the 289 seropositive cohort members. Each donor provided a peripheral blood sample, and peripheral blood mononuclear cells were used for TCR beta sequencing. Genomic DNA extraction from the blood cell samples was performed with the Qiagen DNeasy Blood Extraction Kit. In the case of this clone: The antigen this receptor binds is unknown. Base qualities were left out, and no much larger clone turns up one base away.

Sample: PBMCs. The receptor comes from a man aged 30 to 45 in good health and CMV-seropositive.

The DNA reads TGTGCCAGCAGCTACTTAGCGGGCGCTACCTACGAGCAGTACTTC. Its product reads: CASSYLAGATYEQYF. The chain links TRBV5-8 with TRBJ2-7; 7 bases in the middle match TRBD2. From cysteine to phenylalanine, the CDR3 is 15 amino acids long. Just CDR3 DNA is preserved here, 45 bases in frame from base 1. V lost 3 bases and J lost 2 bases, and the count of bases not matched to a germline gene is 8. CDR1 and CDR2, per the germline V gene, are SGHTS and YDEGEE.